The rows below give T cell receptor beta chains drawn from one sample of a study of T cell repertoires in cytomegalovirus infection. Each CDR3 protein gets one entry after TCRdb re-called the reads with MiXCR. Of about 680,000 distinct CDR3 sequences in the sample, less than 25% were seen once. The sample comprised CD8+ T cells from PBMCs. The source of these receptors is a human donor in good health (CMV status not recorded). Some clones in this sample may be carry-over from other donors' samples. The conserved cysteine and the conserved F or W are not part of the CDR3 here. Some rows have no size entry. The others give once, few or many, or a class for an expanded clone.

cdr3_aa	clone_size	v_call	j_call
ASSLGTGLNEKLF	many	TRBV7-6	TRBJ1-4
ASSPLEDTGELF	few	TRBV7-6	TRBJ2-2
ASSLDDRGDEKLF	many	TRBV7-9	TRBJ1-4
ASNLQGLNTEAF	few	TRBV12-3/TRBV12-4	TRBJ1-1
SDQWDTQY	NA	TRBV29-1	TRBJ2-3
SALRPQGGYT	NA	TRBV20-1	TRBJ1-2
ASGDVTKNIQY	NA	TRBV2	TRBJ2-4
ASSFTDSTDTQY	many	TRBV28	TRBJ2-3
ASSPTSNQPQH	many	TRBV27	TRBJ1-5
AISGGTGLGNEQF	NA	TRBV10-3	TRBJ2-1
ASSLGPGGASYGYT	NA	TRBV7-9	TRBJ1-2
ASSSRLGAGNSPLH	many	TRBV14	TRBJ1-6
ASSRTRVAFEQF	many	TRBV7-8	TRBJ2-1
ASSALAGASYNEQF	NA	TRBV13	TRBJ2-1
ASSHSTGPYNEQF	NA	TRBV14	TRBJ2-1
ASSPETDTQY	many	TRBV7-8	TRBJ2-3
ASSYPPGLLFPLH	NA	TRBV6-6	TRBJ1-6
ASSPYRAAGELF	few	TRBV19	TRBJ2-2
ASRTRLDAF	many	TRBV19	TRBJ1-1
SASTTLGYGYT	NA	TRBV20-1	TRBJ1-2
ASSQWSPPYNSPLH	once	TRBV6-5	TRBJ1-6
ASPRSAGNEQF	NA	TRBV2	TRBJ2-1
ASSAWAGTSTDTQY	few	TRBV9	TRBJ2-3
ASNLGQGKAF	NA	TRBV28	TRBJ1-1
ASSLARSSGGALETQY	many	TRBV7-2	TRBJ2-5
ASIGGYDKQF	many	TRBV19	TRBJ2-1
SARSPVLRTGAYEQY	NA	TRBV20-1	TRBJ2-7
ASSVNQGAATDTQY	NA	TRBV12-3/TRBV12-4	TRBJ2-3
ASSPGQGATGELF	many	TRBV7-6	TRBJ2-2
ASSPQKSGDTQY	many	TRBV7-2	TRBJ2-3
SATEGRSMNTEAF	few	TRBV20-1	TRBJ1-1
ASSQGVASYNSPLH	NA	TRBV7-2	TRBJ1-6
SVEESSQRYEQY	few	TRBV29-1	TRBJ2-7
ASSGTRDRSYDGNQPQH	few	TRBV7-3	TRBJ1-5
ASSLFTGETEAF	few	TRBV2	TRBJ1-1
ASSKTSGESYEQY	few	TRBV7-7	TRBJ2-7
ASSLAPQTSRGDYNEQF	many	TRBV7-9	TRBJ2-1
ASRLRGNDQPQH	few	TRBV6-6	TRBJ1-5
ASSSPASGFYNEQF	few	TRBV3-1	TRBJ2-1
AISESGGLVGREGFDEQF	few	TRBV10-3	TRBJ2-1
ASSGQEDYGYT	few	TRBV5-1	TRBJ1-2
ASSPTKGSNQPQH	many	TRBV27	TRBJ1-5
ASSQDRTGPYQPQH	NA	TRBV4-2	TRBJ1-5
ATKVQETQY	few	TRBV7-6	TRBJ2-5
ASSSRGSANEKLF	many	TRBV6-6	TRBJ1-4
SVEWGARTEAF	NA	TRBV29-1	TRBJ1-1
ASSTLAGGHDTQY	few	TRBV6-6	TRBJ2-3
ASSPVGGRQPQH	few	TRBV5-1	TRBJ1-5
ASSLRPLKGYT	few	TRBV12-3/TRBV12-4	TRBJ1-2
ASSYHRQEDQPQH	many	TRBV6-6	TRBJ1-5
SAGLTDLNSPLH	NA	TRBV20-1	TRBJ1-6
ASSQSISGWGNQPQH	NA	TRBV23-1	TRBJ1-5
ASSIPSDYNEQF	NA	TRBV19	TRBJ2-1